This is a list of T cell receptor beta chains from one sample in a study of response to subunit inactivated influenza vaccine. A single record per CDR3 protein comes from TCRdb applying MiXCR to the RT-PCR reads. The table lists 500,000 to 550,000 distinct CDR3 sequences, around 7.9% of them singletons. Specimen: PBMCs from blood, collected approximately 25 months after vaccination. Receptors originate from a man aged 50 to 69 who received an inactivated influenza vaccine. CDR3s leave out the opening cysteine and the closing phenylalanine or tryptophan. Each record gives: J gene, D gene, V gene, CDR3 protein. The D gene is left open where the match is weak.

j_gene: TRBJ2-7; d_gene: -; v_gene: TRBV20-1; CDR3aa: SAKTYEQY
j_gene: TRBJ2-5; d_gene: TRBD1; v_gene: TRBV20-1; CDR3aa: SVPTTGGSETQY
j_gene: TRBJ2-1; d_gene: -; v_gene: TRBV11-1; CDR3aa: ASSRAQAKQF
j_gene: TRBJ2-5; d_gene: TRBD1; v_gene: TRBV6-1; CDR3aa: ATQGGETQY
j_gene: TRBJ1-1; d_gene: -; v_gene: TRBV15; CDR3aa: ATSRDRESGTEAF
j_gene: TRBJ2-2; d_gene: -; v_gene: TRBV18; CDR3aa: ASSPSPTTGELF
j_gene: TRBJ2-5; d_gene: -; v_gene: TRBV29-1; CDR3aa: SVGKTGWETQY
j_gene: TRBJ2-7; d_gene: -; v_gene: TRBV20-1; CDR3aa: SARDLGTVNYEQY
j_gene: TRBJ1-2; d_gene: -; v_gene: TRBV11-1; CDR3aa: ASSPFSAGDRTRYGYT
j_gene: TRBJ2-3; d_gene: TRBD1; v_gene: TRBV5-1; CDR3aa: ASRIDRADTQY
j_gene: TRBJ2-5; d_gene: -; v_gene: TRBV6-1; CDR3aa: ASSEAKHKETQY
j_gene: TRBJ2-3; d_gene: TRBD2; v_gene: TRBV3-1; CDR3aa: ASSQGERGTQY
j_gene: TRBJ2-1; d_gene: TRBD2; v_gene: TRBV20-1; CDR3aa: SAGGQAGGPYEQF
j_gene: TRBJ2-3; d_gene: TRBD1; v_gene: TRBV5-1; CDR3aa: ASSSTGNGDTQY
j_gene: TRBJ2-7; d_gene: TRBD1; v_gene: TRBV7-2; CDR3aa: ASSLEDRRNSYEQY
j_gene: TRBJ2-1; d_gene: -; v_gene: TRBV9; CDR3aa: ASSQSAFGVYNEQF